The 15 T cell receptor beta chains given below trace back to one sample, sequenced in a study of TIL therapy for anti-PD-1-resistant metastatic lung cancer. The time point: pre-treatment sample, taken before nivolumab and TIL therapy. The immunoSEQ assay was v3. Profiled with immunoSEQ multiplex PCR; TCRdb holds only in-frame clones, not every one. Of around 55,000 clones in the sample, approximately 80% were seen once. The sequenced sample was blood, obtained at baseline. The receptors were gathered from a person aged 25-80 years with non-small cell lung cancer.

This clone was detected only once. The rearrangement joins TRBV11-2 to TRBJ2-3, with D unresolved. Trimming cost V 5 bases and J 1 base, with 10 bases left between them. CDR1 and CDR2 from the germline V gene are SGHAT and FQNNGV. CDR3 size: 14 residues. CDR3 in amino acids: CASSLGLGTDTQYF. The CDR3 nucleotides read TGTGCCAGCAGCCTAGGGCTGGGCACAGATACGCAGTATTTT. The full variable domain, with the rest looked up from reference TRBV11-2 and TRBJ2-3, is EAGVAQSPRYKIIEKRQSVAFWCNPISGHATLYWYQQILGQGPKLLIQFQNNGVVDDSQLPKDRFSAERLKGVDSTLKIQPAKLEDSAVYLCASSLGLGTDTQYFGPGTRLTVL.

The J gene is TRBJ2-1, the V gene TRBV18, with a weak D call TRBD1 (5 bases). Germline V CDR1 and CDR2: KGHSH, LQKENI. CDR3 length equals 15 residues. V was pared by 6 bases and J by 6 bases, with 18 bases between. The CDR3 coding sequence is TGTGCCAGCTCTCGTGAGGCAGGGATGGGCAATGAGCAGTTCTTC. Residues: CASSREAGMGNEQFF.

The genes are TRBV28 and TRBJ2-6; perhaps TRBD1 as D (6 bases). Germline V lookup: CDR1 MDHEN, CDR2 SYDVKM. CDR3 length: 18 amino acids. The V end was cut by 2 bases, the J end by 1 base, with 15 bases between. This CDR3 reads CASSLDGSGTSGANVLTF. The CDR3 DNA reads TGTGCCAGCAGTTTAGACGGGTCAGGGACATCTGGGGCCAACGTCCTGACTTTC.

This chain links TRBV28 with TRBJ1-1, with 7 bases matching TRBD1. Germline V gives CDR1 MDHEN, CDR2 SYDVKM. There are 18 residues in the CDR3. Trimming took 3 bases from V and 2 from J; bases not matched to a gene: 15. Here the CDR3 DNA reads TGTGCCAGCAGTTTCAGTTGGGACAGTATACCTAGAAACACTGAAGCTTTCTTT. Protein: CASSFSWDSIPRNTEAFF. Full variable domain (missing parts from reference TRBV28 and TRBJ1-1): DVKVTQSSRYLVKRTGEKVFLECVQDMDHENMFWYRQDPGLGLRLIYFSYDVKMKEKGDIPEGYSVSREKKERFSLILESASTNQTSMYLCASSFSWDSIPRNTEAFFGQGTRLTVV.

CDR3 DNA sequence: TGTGCCAGTAGTATCAACTCTCTAGCGGGAGCGGTGTTCTTC. The encoded protein is CASSINSLAGAVFF. V is TRBV19 and J is TRBJ2-1, with 10 bases matching TRBD2. The J segment lost 15 bases and the V segment lost 3 bases, leaving 11 bases of the junction unmatched. CDR1 is LNHDA, CDR2 SQIVND, per germline (reference sequence). This CDR3 is 14 amino acids long.

The chain recombines TRBV27 with TRBJ2-4; 12 nucleotides agree with TRBD2. Germline V CDR1 and CDR2: MNHEY, SMNVEV (reference sequence). CDR3 length equals 15 residues. Unmatched junction bases numbered 6, after V lost 5 bases and J lost 7 bases. The CDR3, as DNA: TGTGCCAGCAGTCCGAAGGGGACTAGCGGGAACATTCAGTACTTC. This sequence encodes CASSPKGTSGNIQYF.

This chain connects TRBV28 to TRBJ2-7; D possibly corresponds to TRBD2 (5 bases). V shed 6 bases and J shed 7 bases, with 16 bases lying between them. Germline V gene lookup returns CDR1 MDHEN and CDR2 SYDVKM. This CDR3 spans 13 amino acids. For the CDR3, the DNA is TGTGCCAGCAGGCCACAGCCCGGGGTTGAGCAGTACTTC. This gives the protein CASRPQPGVEQYF.

The chain has TRBV7-9 and TRBJ1-5; no clear D gene. Germline assignment: CDR1 SEHNR and CDR2 FQNEAQ (reference sequence). V lost 3 bases to trimming and J lost 8 bases, with 11 bases between them. The CDR3 contains 13 residues. The CDR3 DNA reads TGTGCCAGCAGCTTTTCCGAAAGCGAGCCCCAGCATTTT. Translating it yields CASSFSESEPQHF.

The rearrangement joins TRBV7-2 to TRBJ2-5, with D unresolved. The ends were cut back, 1 base at V and 2 bases at J, with 5 bases in the middle. CDR3 length: 13 amino acids. From germline, CDR1 is SGHTA and CDR2 FQGNSA. The CDR3 here is CASSLGLQETQYF. The CDR3 bases are TGTGCCAGCAGCTTAGGACTTCAAGAGACCCAGTACTTC.

The V call is TRBV7-9, the J call TRBJ2-7; D possibly corresponds to TRBD1 (6 bases). This CDR3 contains 14 residues. From germline, CDR1 is SEHNR and CDR2 FQNEAQ (reference sequence). V dropped 2 bases and J dropped 2 bases, with 10 bases sitting between them. CDR3 protein: CASSLSQGTYEQYF. CDR3 coding DNA: TGTGCCAGCAGCTTAAGTCAGGGGACCTACGAGCAGTACTTC.

The V and J genes are TRBV28 and TRBJ1-3; D ambiguous. Germline lookup yields CDR1 MDHEN and CDR2 SYDVKM. The CDR3 has 16 residues. V lost 6 bases and J lost 2, with 17 bases in between. The CDR3: CASSPGRYSPGNTIYF. CDR3 DNA sequence: TGTGCCAGCAGCCCAGGACGGTACTCTCCTGGAAACACCATATATTTT.

This chain links TRBV7-2 with TRBJ2-3; D possibly matches TRBD1 or TRBD2 (5 bases each). Looked up from germline, CDR1 is SGHTA and CDR2 is FQGNSA. Between the trimmed V and J ends, which lost 0 bases and 4 bases, there was a span of 14 bases. There are 16 residues in the CDR3. This CDR3 is CASSLATGTQADTQYF. In DNA form, the CDR3 reads TGTGCCAGCAGCTTAGCAACCGGGACCCAGGCAGATACGCAGTATTTT.

The rearrangement uses TRBV30 and TRBJ1-2; tentative D call: TRBD1 (6 bases). The V gene lost 2 bases and the J gene lost 4 bases, with 14 bases spanning the gap. The CDR3 is made up of 14 amino acids. Germline V lookup: CDR1 GTSNPN, CDR2 SVGIG (reference sequence). For the CDR3, the DNA is TGTGCCTGGAGTCCGGGGGCCGGGGGCTATGGCTACACCTTC. Residues: CAWSPGAGGYGYTF.

The chain carries TRBV27 and TRBJ1-2, with 8 bases lining up with TRBD1. The CDR3 sequence is 15 residues long. Germline values: CDR1 MNHEY, CDR2 SMNVEV (reference sequence). Germline trimming cut 11 bases from V and 0 bases from J; bases unmatched to any gene: 11. CDR3 bases: TGTGCCGGGAGAGGGGCCAGGGGGCCTAACTATGGCTACACCTTC. This translates into CAGRGARGPNYGYTF.

This clone has only one observation. The chain uses TRBV7-8 and TRBJ2-5; D may be TRBD2 (5 bases). Per germline, CDR1 SGHVS and CDR2 FQNEAQ. The CDR3 is made up of 14 amino acids. Trimming removed 4 bases from V and 1 base from J, with 10 bases in between. CDR3 loop: CASSSWETQETQYF. The DNA for the CDR3 is TGTGCCAGCAGCTCATGGGAGACCCAAGAGACCCAGTACTTC.